This TCR beta chain was recorded in a study of CXCR3-negative and CXCR3-positive naive CD8 T cells. The study, taken as a whole, reports: Naive cells that were CXCR3-negative or CXCR3-positive used TRBV-TRBJ genes alike, while memory cells diverged.

On this clonotype itself: What it binds is unknown.

Researchers prepared the TRB cDNA libraries using 5' RACE with UMI labels. With the 5' RACE reads reprocessed, TCRdb shows one record per CDR3 protein and no DNA. Across about 56,000 distinct CDR3 sequences, the top ten clones capture roughly 20% of the sample. Looked up from germline, CDR1 is SNHLY and CDR2 is FYNNEI. This CDR3 region has 11 residues. This clonotype was sampled from a human donor in good health. Some clones in this sample may be carry-over from other donors' samples. This chain links TRBV2 with TRBJ2-3; TCRdb reports TRBD2, a call that lacks DNA to check it against. Sequencing input: memory CD8+ T cells from blood. CDR3 protein: CATGGPGAWDF. Using reference TRBV2 and TRBJ2-3 for the parts outside the CDR3, the full variable domain is EPEVTQTPSHQVTQMGQEVILRCVPISNHLYFYWYRQILGQKVEFLVSFYNNEISEKSEIFDDQFSVERPDGSNFTLKIRSTKLEDSAMYFCATGGPGAWDFGPGTRLTVL.